The TCR beta chain under discussion was sequenced for a study of blood T cell repertoires in COVID-19 (dated by TCRdb to 2020 to 2021). As for the study more broadly: Collaborator samples came from the United States, Italy and Spain and covered acute and convalescent phases of COVID-19. Where available, HLA class I and class II types were taken from metadata supplied by the sample provider and were not determined by assay-based typing. The repertoires were released in a freely available public database meant as a resource for research on the immune response to SARS-CoV-2. Deeply sampled blood TCRbeta repertoires from subjects exposed to, actively infected with, or recovered from COVID-19 were included in the dataset. The samples were drawn from the first 160 participants of the ongoing ImmuneRACE study and from roughly 1,300 subjects provided by 6 global collaborators. Nearly every sample came with metadata listing a de-identified subject ID, COVID-19 status, age in years and sex. The material from the prospective study consisted of cDNA or gDNA derived from T cells, B-cell-depleted T cells, or PBMCs. Study-level results and caveats: Clinical and demographic metadata were provided uncurated, with the amount varying by source and participant.

In Seattle, one collaborating source enrolled patients while the infection was active and tracked those patients longitudinally over the course of disease. Each collaborating institution followed its own protocols to collect whole blood in K2EDTA tubes. For TCRbeta analysis, collaborators shipped samples as frozen whole blood, isolated PBMCs, or DNA extracted from either of those sample types. A word on this clone: What this receptor recognizes is not known. No clone much larger than this one lies a single base away; base qualities are absent.

The immunoSEQ Assay, a bias-controlled multiplex PCR, was used to amplify TCRbeta CDR3 regions from genomic DNA. The paper's data handling went like this. Within the assay, amplification of reference gene primers was used to estimate how many nucleated cells each sample contained. Sequence reads were collapsed and filtered to measure the absolute abundance of every unique TCRbeta CDR3 rearrangement. For each sample, productive Simpson clonality was calculated as the square root of Simpson's diversity index across productive rearrangements. The source is immuneACCESS, and TCRdb retained only in-frame sequences with V and J called. Part of the clones is not carried over; for the studies checked, unresolved V genes explain less than half of this, and the remainder is unexplained. That table is the source of V, J and clone size, and D and trimming were worked out from the DNA. The sample data list just under 350,000 clones, and more than 70% of these were observed just once. Of the sample, about 7% is held by the ten largest clones.

From a lookup of the germline V gene (reference sequence), CDR1 and CDR2 are MNHEY and SMNVEV. Spanning cysteine to phenylalanine, the CDR3 consists of 14 amino acids. The CDR3 DNA has 42 bases and is translated from base 1. The germline ends are 11 bases apart after V is trimmed by 1 base and J by 7 bases. Material: peripheral blood. The receptor comes from a woman in her 70s with COVID-19, enrolled during active disease. Recombination joined TRBV27 with TRBJ2-1, with the D gene not clear enough to name. The nucleotides are TGTGCCAGCAGTTTATTGGGCCCCAGGAATGAGCAGTTCTTC. Translated, this gives CASSLLGPRNEQFF.